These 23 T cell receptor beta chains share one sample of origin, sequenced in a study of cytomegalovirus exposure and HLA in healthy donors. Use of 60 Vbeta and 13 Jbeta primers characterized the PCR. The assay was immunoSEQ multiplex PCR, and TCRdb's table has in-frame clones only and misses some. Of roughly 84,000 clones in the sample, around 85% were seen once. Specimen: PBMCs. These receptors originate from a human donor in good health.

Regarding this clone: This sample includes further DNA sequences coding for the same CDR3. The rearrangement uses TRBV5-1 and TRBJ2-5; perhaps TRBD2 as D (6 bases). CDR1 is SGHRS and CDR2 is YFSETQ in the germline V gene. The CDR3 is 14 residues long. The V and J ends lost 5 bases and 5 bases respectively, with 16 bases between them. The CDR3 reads CASRLGTGGETQYF. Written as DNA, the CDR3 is TGCGCCAGCAGGCTCGGGACTGGCGGGGAGACCCAGTACTTC.

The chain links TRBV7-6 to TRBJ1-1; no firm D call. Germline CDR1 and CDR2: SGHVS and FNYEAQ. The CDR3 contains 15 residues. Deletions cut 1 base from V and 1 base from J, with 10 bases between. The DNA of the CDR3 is TGTGCCAGCAGCTTAGATTACACCCCGAACACTGAAGCTTTCTTT. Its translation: CASSLDYTPNTEAFF.

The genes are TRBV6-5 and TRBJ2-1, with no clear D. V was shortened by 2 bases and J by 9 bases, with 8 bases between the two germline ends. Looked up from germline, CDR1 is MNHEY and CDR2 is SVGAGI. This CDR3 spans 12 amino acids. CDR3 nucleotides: TGTGCCAGCAGTTACGACAACTGTGAGCAGTTCTTC. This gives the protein CASSYDNCEQFF.

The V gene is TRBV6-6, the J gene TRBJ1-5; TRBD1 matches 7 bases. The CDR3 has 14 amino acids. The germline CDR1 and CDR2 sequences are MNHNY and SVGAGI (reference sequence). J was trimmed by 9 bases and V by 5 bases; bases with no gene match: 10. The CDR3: CASSPTGPEGPQHF. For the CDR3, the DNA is TGTGCCAGCAGTCCGACAGGGCCTGAGGGGCCCCAGCATTTT.

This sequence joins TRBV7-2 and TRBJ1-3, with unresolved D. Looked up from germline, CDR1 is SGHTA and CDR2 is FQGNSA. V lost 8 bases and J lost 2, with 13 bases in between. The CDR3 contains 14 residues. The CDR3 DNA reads TGTGCCAGCCAAAGCCGGTCCCCTGGAAACACCATATATTTT. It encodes CASQSRSPGNTIYF.

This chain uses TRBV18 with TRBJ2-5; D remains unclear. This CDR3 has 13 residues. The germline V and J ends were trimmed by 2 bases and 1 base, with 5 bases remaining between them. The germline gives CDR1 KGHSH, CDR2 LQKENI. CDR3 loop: CASSPGRQETQYF. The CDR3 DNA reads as TGTGCCAGCTCACCAGGCCGCCAAGAGACCCAGTACTTC.

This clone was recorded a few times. The CDR3, as DNA: TGTGCCAGCAGCTTAGACGGGGGGATCTACGAGCAGTACTTC. This sequence encodes CASSLDGGIYEQYF. The rearrangement links TRBV7-2 to TRBJ2-7; 7 bases fit TRBD2. CDR3 length equals 14 residues. J lost 3 bases, V lost 1 base, and 3 bases had no gene match. Germline V gene sequence: CDR1 SGHTA, CDR2 FQGNSA. Using reference TRBV7-2 and TRBJ2-7 for the parts outside the CDR3, the full variable domain is GAGVSQSPSNKVTEKGKDVELRCDPISGHTALYWYRQSLGQGLEFLIYFQGNSAPDKSGLPSDRFSAERTGGSVSTLTIQRTQQEDSAVYLCASSLDGGIYEQYFGPGTRLTVT.

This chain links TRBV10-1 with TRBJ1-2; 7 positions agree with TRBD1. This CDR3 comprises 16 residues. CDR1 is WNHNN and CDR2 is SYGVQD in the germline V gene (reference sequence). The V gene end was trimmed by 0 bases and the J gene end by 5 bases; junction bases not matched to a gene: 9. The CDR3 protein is CASSESFRTGGYGYTF. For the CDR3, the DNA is TGCGCCAGCAGTGAGTCGTTCAGGACAGGAGGATATGGCTACACCTTC.

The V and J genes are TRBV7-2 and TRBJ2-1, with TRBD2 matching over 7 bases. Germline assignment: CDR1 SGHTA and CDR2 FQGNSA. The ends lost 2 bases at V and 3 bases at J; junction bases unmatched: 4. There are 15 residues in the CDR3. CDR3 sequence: CASSLTGGSYNEQFF. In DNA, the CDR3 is TGTGCCAGCAGCTTAACCGGGGGGAGCTACAATGAGCAGTTCTTC.

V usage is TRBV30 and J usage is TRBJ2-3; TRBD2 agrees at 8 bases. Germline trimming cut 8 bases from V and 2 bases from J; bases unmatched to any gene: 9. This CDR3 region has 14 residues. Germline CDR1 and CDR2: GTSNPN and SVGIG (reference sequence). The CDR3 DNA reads TGTGCCGCCATGGTCGGGGGGGCCACAGATACGCAGTATTTT. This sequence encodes CAAMVGGATDTQYF. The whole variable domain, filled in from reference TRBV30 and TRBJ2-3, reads SQTIHQWPATLVQPVGSPLSLECTVEGTSNPNLYWYRQAAGRGLQLLFYSVGIGQISSEVPQNLSASRPQDRQFILSSKKLLLSDSGFYLCAAMVGGATDTQYFGPGTRLTVL.

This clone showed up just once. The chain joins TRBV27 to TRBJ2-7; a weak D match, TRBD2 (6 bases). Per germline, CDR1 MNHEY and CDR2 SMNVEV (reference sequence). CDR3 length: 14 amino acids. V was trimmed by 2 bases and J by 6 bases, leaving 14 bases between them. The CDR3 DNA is TGTGCCAGCAGTTTAGCGGGGACCGGGGGCGAGCAGTACTTC. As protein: CASSLAGTGGEQYF.

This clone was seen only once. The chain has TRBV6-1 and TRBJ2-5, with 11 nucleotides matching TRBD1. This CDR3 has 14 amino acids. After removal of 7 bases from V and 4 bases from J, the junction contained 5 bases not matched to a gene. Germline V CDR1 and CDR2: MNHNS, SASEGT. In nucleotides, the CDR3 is TGTGCCAGCAAACGGACAGGGGGCTTAGAGACCCAGTACTTC. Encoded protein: CASKRTGGLETQYF.

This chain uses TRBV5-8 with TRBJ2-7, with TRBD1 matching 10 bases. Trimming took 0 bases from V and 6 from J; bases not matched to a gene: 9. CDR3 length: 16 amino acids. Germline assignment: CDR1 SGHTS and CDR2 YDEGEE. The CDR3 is CASSLGDRGRNGEQYF. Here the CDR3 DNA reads TGTGCCAGCAGCTTGGGCGACAGGGGGCGTAACGGCGAGCAGTACTTC.

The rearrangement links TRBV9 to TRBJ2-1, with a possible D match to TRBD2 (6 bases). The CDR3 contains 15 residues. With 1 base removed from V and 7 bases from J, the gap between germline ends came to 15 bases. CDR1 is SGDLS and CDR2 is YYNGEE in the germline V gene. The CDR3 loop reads CASSVQSQEGNEQFF. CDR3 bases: TGTGCCAGCAGCGTACAAAGTCAGGAGGGGAATGAGCAGTTCTTC. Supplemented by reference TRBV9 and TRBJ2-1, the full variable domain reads DSGVTQTPKHLITATGQRVTLRCSPRSGDLSVYWYQQSLDQGLQFLIQYYNGEERAKGNILERFSAQQFPDLHSELNLSSLELGDSALYFCASSVQSQEGNEQFFGPGTRLTVL.

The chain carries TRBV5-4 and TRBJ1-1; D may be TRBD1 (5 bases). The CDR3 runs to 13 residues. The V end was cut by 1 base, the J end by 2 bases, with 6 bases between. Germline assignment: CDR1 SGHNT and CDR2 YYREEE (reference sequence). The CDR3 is CASSLRGNTEAFF. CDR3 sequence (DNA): TGTGCCAGCAGCTTGAGGGGCAACACTGAAGCTTTCTTT.

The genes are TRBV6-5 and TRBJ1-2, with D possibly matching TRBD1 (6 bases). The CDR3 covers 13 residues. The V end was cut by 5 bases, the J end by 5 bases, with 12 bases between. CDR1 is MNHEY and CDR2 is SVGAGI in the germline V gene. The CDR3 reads CASSPGQTYGYTF. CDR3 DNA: TGTGCCAGCAGTCCAGGACAGACGTATGGCTACACCTTC.

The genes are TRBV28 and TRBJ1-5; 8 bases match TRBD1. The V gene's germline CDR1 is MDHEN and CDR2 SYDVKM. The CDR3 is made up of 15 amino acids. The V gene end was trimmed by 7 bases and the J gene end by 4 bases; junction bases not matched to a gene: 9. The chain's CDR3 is CASTQDRGGNQPQHF. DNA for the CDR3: TGTGCCAGCACCCAAGACAGGGGAGGAAATCAGCCCCAGCATTTT.

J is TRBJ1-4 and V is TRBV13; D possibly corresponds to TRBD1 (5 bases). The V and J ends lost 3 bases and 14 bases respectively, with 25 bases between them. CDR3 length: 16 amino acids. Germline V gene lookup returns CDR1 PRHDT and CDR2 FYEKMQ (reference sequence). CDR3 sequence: CASSLSAGPTLGLLFF. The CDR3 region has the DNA TGTGCCAGCAGCTTGAGTGCAGGGCCTACCCTGGGGTTGCTGTTTTTT. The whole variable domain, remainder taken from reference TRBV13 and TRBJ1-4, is AAGVIQSPRHLIKEKRETATLKCYPIPRHDTVYWYQQGPGQDPQFLISFYEKMQSDKGSIPDRFSAQQFSDYHSELNMSSLELGDSALYFCASSLSAGPTLGLLFFGSGTQLSVL.

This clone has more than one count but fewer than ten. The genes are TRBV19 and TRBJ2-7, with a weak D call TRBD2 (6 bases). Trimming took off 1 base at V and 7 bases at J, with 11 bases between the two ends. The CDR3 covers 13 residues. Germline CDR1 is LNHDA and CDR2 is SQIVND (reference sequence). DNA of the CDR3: TGTGCCAGTAGTATAGGAGTGGCGGGAGAGCAGTACTTC. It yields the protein CASSIGVAGEQYF.

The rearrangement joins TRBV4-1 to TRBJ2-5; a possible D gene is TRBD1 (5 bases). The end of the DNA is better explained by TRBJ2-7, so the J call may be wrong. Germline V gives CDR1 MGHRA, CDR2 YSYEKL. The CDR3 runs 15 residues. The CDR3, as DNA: TGCGCCAGCAGCCAAGACCTTCATGACAGCTACGAGCAGTACTTC. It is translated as CASSQDLHDSYEQYF.

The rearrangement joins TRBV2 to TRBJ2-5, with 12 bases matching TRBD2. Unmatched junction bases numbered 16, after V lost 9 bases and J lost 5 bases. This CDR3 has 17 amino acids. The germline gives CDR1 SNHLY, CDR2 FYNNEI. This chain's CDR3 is CASGWVSSGGARETQYF. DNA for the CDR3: TGTGCCAGTGGTTGGGTTTCTAGCGGGGGGGCGAGGGAGACCCAGTACTTC.

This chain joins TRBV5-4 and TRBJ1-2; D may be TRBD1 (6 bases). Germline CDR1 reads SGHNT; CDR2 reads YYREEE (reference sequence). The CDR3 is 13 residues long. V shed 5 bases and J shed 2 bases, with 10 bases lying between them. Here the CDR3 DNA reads TGTGCCAGCAGTCGGCAGGGGAACTATGGCTACACCTTC. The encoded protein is CASSRQGNYGYTF.

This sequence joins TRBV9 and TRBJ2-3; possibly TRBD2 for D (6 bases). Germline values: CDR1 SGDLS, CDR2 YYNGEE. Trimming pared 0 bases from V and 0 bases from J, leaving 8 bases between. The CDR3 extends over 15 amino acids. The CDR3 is CASSVAGASTDTQYF. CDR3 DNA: TGTGCCAGCAGCGTAGCGGGAGCTAGCACAGATACGCAGTATTTT.